The 32 T cell receptor beta chains below come from one sample, sequenced in a study of early T cells in non-severe SARS-CoV-2 infection. MiXCR, run by TCRdb on the 5' RACE reads, gives a single entry per CDR3 protein. The sample holds tens of thousands of distinct CDR3 sequences, about 15% seen once. Sequenced sample: whole blood. Source of these receptors: an adult who was a healthcare worker with PCR-confirmed SARS-CoV-2 infection or an uninfected control (not recorded which).

The chain couples TRBV12-3 or TRBV12-4 to TRBJ2-7; 9 nucleotides match TRBD1. The CDR3 loop spans 13 amino acids. J was trimmed by 3 bases and V by 5 bases; bases with no gene match: 2. The CDR3 nucleotides read TGTGCCAGCAGTGGGACAGGGCACTACGAGCAGTACTTC. It translates to CASSGTGHYEQYF.

This clonotype appeared a few times. V is TRBV11-2 and J is TRBJ2-1, with 12 bases matching TRBD1. Trimming took 5 bases from V and 7 from J; bases not matched to a gene: 9. CDR1 SGHAT and CDR2 FQNNGV come from the germline V gene. The CDR3 totals 16 residues. The DNA of the CDR3 is TGTGCCAGCAGCGCGCCGGGACAGGGGGCTTTTAATGAGCAGTTCTTC. Protein sequence: CASSAPGQGAFNEQFF.

The V gene is TRBV7-9, the J gene TRBJ2-7; D gene ambiguous. The V gene's germline CDR1 is SEHNR and CDR2 FQNEAQ (reference sequence). The ends were cut back, 1 base at V and 6 bases at J, with 7 bases in the middle. CDR3 length: 12 residues. The CDR3 loop is CASSLGVTEQYF. CDR3 coding DNA: TGTGCCAGCAGCTTAGGTGTGACCGAGCAGTACTTC.

This chain uses TRBV27 with TRBJ2-3; TRBD2 aligns across 10 bases. V gave up 8 bases and J gave up 3 bases; unmatched junction bases: 5. CDR3 size: 14 residues. Looked up from germline, CDR1 is MNHEY and CDR2 is SMNVEV (reference sequence). The CDR3 loop reads CASAGLALTDTQYF. The CDR3 nucleotides are TGTGCCAGCGCGGGACTAGCGCTTACAGATACGCAGTATTTT.

The chain couples TRBV7-9 to TRBJ1-2; D might be TRBD1 (5 bases). Per the germline V gene, CDR1 is SEHNR and CDR2 is FQNEAQ (reference sequence). The V and J ends lost 4 bases and 3 bases respectively, with 12 bases between them. There are 14 residues in the CDR3. CDR3: CASSYTGADYGYTF. The DNA of the CDR3 is TGTGCCAGCAGCTATACAGGAGCGGACTATGGCTACACCTTC.

The sample holds a few counts of this clonotype. This chain connects TRBV7-8 to TRBJ2-2; 10 bases line up with TRBD2. Germline V gene lookup returns CDR1 SGHVS and CDR2 FQNEAQ. This CDR3 spans 15 amino acids. V shed 5 bases and J 4 bases; nucleotides not matched to a gene: 4. As DNA, the CDR3 is TGTGCCAGCAGCCCCGCTAGCGGGAGCACCGGGGAGCTGTTTTTT. Translating it yields CASSPASGSTGELFF.

This clonotype was picked up many times. The chain carries TRBV20-1 and TRBJ2-2, with a weak D call TRBD1 (6 bases). Germline V gives CDR1 DFQATT, CDR2 SNEGSKA (reference sequence). The CDR3 contains 14 residues. V was clipped by 3 bases and J by 4 bases, with 12 bases between them. The CDR3 DNA is TGCAGTGCTAGGCCAGGGGCCTTCACCGGGGAGCTGTTTTTT. Its translation: CSARPGAFTGELFF.

The gene calls are TRBV10-3 and TRBJ2-3, with TRBD2 matching 13 bases. The CDR3 contains 16 residues. Germline V lookup: CDR1 ENHRY, CDR2 SYGVKD. With 10 bases clipped from V and 1 base from J, the junction kept 8 bases outside the gene matches. CDR3 in DNA: TGTGCCACCGCGACTACTAGCGGGAGGGGCACAGATACGCAGTATTTT. Translating gives CATATTSGRGTDTQYF.

This clonotype has ten or more counts. The chain uses TRBV7-2 and TRBJ2-2, with TRBD1 as a possible D gene (5 bases). Germline lookup yields CDR1 SGHTA and CDR2 FQGNSA. This CDR3 contains 15 residues. V was clipped by 5 bases and J by 0 bases, with 10 bases between them. CDR3 amino acids: CASSPGISNTGELFF. For the CDR3, the DNA is TGTGCCAGCAGCCCAGGGATCTCGAACACCGGGGAGCTGTTTTTT.

This chain links TRBV5-6 with TRBJ1-2; D is uncertain. The length of the CDR3 is 15 residues. CDR1 and CDR2 from the germline V gene are SGHDT and YYEEEE. Trimming stripped 0 bases from V and 3 bases from J, with 12 bases between. The CDR3 DNA sequence: TGTGCCAGCAGCTTGGAACAGAAAATATACTATGGCTACACCTTC. Amino acids: CASSLEQKIYYGYTF.

The chain carries TRBV11-2 and TRBJ2-1; TRBD2 aligns across 7 bases. J gave up 7 bases and V 7 bases, and 10 bases lay outside the gene matches. This CDR3 comprises 14 residues. CDR1 SGHAT and CDR2 FQNNGV come from the germline V gene. The CDR3 sequence is CASTLGTTGNEQFF. CDR3 nucleotide sequence: TGTGCCAGCACCCTTGGGACTACGGGGAATGAGCAGTTCTTC.

This sequence joins TRBV13 and TRBJ2-5; unclear D gene. The CDR3 covers 13 residues. Germline CDR1 is PRHDT and CDR2 is FYEKMQ (reference sequence). The V end lost 5 bases, the J end lost 0 bases, and 7 bases lay between the germline ends. CDR3 nucleotides: TGTGCCAGCAGCCCAAAGTACCAAGAGACCCAGTACTTC. Translation gives CASSPKYQETQYF. The whole variable domain, remainder taken from reference TRBV13 and TRBJ2-5, is AAGVIQSPRHLIKEKRETATLKCYPIPRHDTVYWYQQGPGQDPQFLISFYEKMQSDKGSIPDRFSAQQFSDYHSELNMSSLELGDSALYFCASSPKYQETQYFGPGTRLLVL.

The V gene is TRBV7-9, the J gene TRBJ2-7; no firm D call. Trimming shortened V by 5 bases and J by 7 bases, and 9 bases separated the two germline ends. The CDR3 extends over 11 amino acids. Germline CDR1 and CDR2: SEHNR and FQNEAQ (reference sequence). The CDR3 loop is CASSRNKEQYF. In nucleotides, the CDR3 is TGTGCCAGCAGCCGGAACAAGGAGCAGTACTTC.

This clonotype has just a few counts. This sequence joins TRBV6-6 and TRBJ1-5; the match to TRBD1 covers 8 bases. The CDR3 is 15 residues long. CDR1 and CDR2 from the germline V gene are MNHNY and SVGAGI (reference sequence). Trimming took 9 bases from V and 6 from J; bases not matched to a gene: 13. CDR3 DNA sequence: TGTGCCAGTACTATCTTCGGACAGGGCACTCAGCCCCAGCATTTT. This gives the protein CASTIFGQGTQPQHF.

The sample holds a few counts of this clonotype. This rearrangement joins TRBV4-1 to TRBJ2-1; D remains unclear. Trimming cost V 4 bases and J 0 bases, with 10 bases left between them. Germline V lookup: CDR1 MGHRA, CDR2 YSYEKL. This CDR3 has 15 amino acids. The CDR3 nucleotides read TGCGCCAGCAGCCCTTCTCTGAGCTCCTACAATGAGCAGTTCTTC. Protein sequence: CASSPSLSSYNEQFF.

This clonotype has a count of ten or more. This chain links TRBV29-1 with TRBJ2-1; 13 positions match TRBD2. Germline V lookup: CDR1 SQVTM, CDR2 ANQGSEA. The length of the CDR3 is 16 residues. Trimming cost V 1 base and J 4 bases; bases outside gene matches: 4. The CDR3 DNA sequence: TGCAGCGTTGAAGGGCTGACTAGCGGGAGGTACAATGAGCAGTTCTTC. Its translation: CSVEGLTSGRYNEQFF.

This clonotype occurred a few times. The V and J genes are TRBV7-9 and TRBJ1-1; tentative D call: TRBD1 (5 bases). Germline CDR1 reads SEHNR; CDR2 reads FQNEAQ (reference sequence). The CDR3 is 16 amino acids. V was clipped by 7 bases and J by 3 bases, with 21 bases between them. The CDR3 DNA reads as TGTGCCAGCAAAGGAGGGATCTGGGGGTCGTACACTGAAGCTTTCTTT. Its translation is CASKGGIWGSYTEAFF.

Only a few counts were recorded for this clonotype. This chain links TRBV19 with TRBJ1-1, with unresolved D. Trimming shortened V by 6 bases and J by 1 base, and 9 bases separated the two germline ends. CDR1 and CDR2 from the germline V gene are LNHDA and SQIVND (reference sequence). This CDR3 is built from 13 residues. DNA of the CDR3: TGTGCCAGTAGCGCGGTCACGAACACTGAAGCTTTCTTT. This gives the protein CASSAVTNTEAFF.

The chain carries TRBV7-6 and TRBJ2-5, with 9 nucleotides matching TRBD2. The CDR3 sequence is 17 residues long. Germline CDR1 SGHVS, CDR2 FNYEAQ. Unmatched junction bases numbered 11, after V lost 2 bases and J lost 4 bases. The DNA for the CDR3 is TGTGCCAGCAGCTTACCCCGTGGTAGCGGGGGCAGAGAGACCCAGTACTTC. Protein product: CASSLPRGSGGRETQYF.

The chain joins TRBV10-3 to TRBJ2-7, with 7 bases fitting TRBD2. Germline lookup yields CDR1 ENHRY and CDR2 SYGVKD. CDR3 length: 16 amino acids. With 11 bases clipped from V and 2 bases from J, the junction kept 18 bases outside the gene matches. The CDR3 region has the DNA TGTGCCGCCATGCCAAGCCGCGGGCGGGAGCCCTACGAGCAGTACTTC. It codes for CAAMPSRGREPYEQYF.

The V and J genes are TRBV12-3 or TRBV12-4 and TRBJ2-3, with D uncertain. TRBJ1-5 explains the end of the DNA better; the J call may be wrong. This CDR3 has 11 amino acids. The CDR3 reads CASSSADTQHF. In DNA form, the CDR3 reads TGTGCCAGCAGTTCTGCAGATACGCAGCATTTT.

This chain joins TRBV28 and TRBJ1-1; maybe TRBD1 (5 bases). CDR1 MDHEN and CDR2 SYDVKM come from the germline V gene. Trimming cost V 6 bases and J 1 base, with 12 bases left between them. The CDR3 loop spans 14 amino acids. The CDR3 protein is CASSAGSRNTEAFF. DNA of the CDR3: TGTGCCAGCAGCGCAGGGTCCAGGAACACTGAAGCTTTCTTT.

This rearrangement joins TRBV20-1 to TRBJ2-1, with 9 bases aligning to TRBD2. This CDR3 has 15 residues. V lost 1 base and J lost 4; bases outside the gene matches: 5. Germline loops: CDR1 DFQATT, CDR2 SNEGSKA (reference sequence). Here the CDR3 reads CSARVRTSAYNEQFF. DNA for the CDR3: TGCAGTGCTAGAGTCCGGACTAGCGCATACAATGAGCAGTTCTTC.

The chain is built from TRBV7-2 and TRBJ2-3; no definite D call. Germline V gene lookup returns CDR1 SGHTA and CDR2 FQGNSA. The CDR3 contains 15 residues. V was clipped by 3 bases and J by 5 bases, with 15 bases between them. The CDR3 nucleotides read TGTGCCAGCAGCTTCCGTTGGGGATCGGGAGATACGCAGTATTTT. Translating gives CASSFRWGSGDTQYF.

This clonotype was observed at least ten times. The chain links TRBV27 to TRBJ2-7; 9 bases are a match to TRBD1. Unmatched junction bases numbered 9, after V lost 0 bases and J lost 6 bases. Germline V gene sequence: CDR1 MNHEY, CDR2 SMNVEV (reference sequence). CDR3 length equals 16 residues. CDR3 in amino acids: CASSLSGDRAGREQYF. CDR3 in DNA: TGTGCCAGCAGTTTATCGGGGGACAGGGCGGGGCGCGAGCAGTACTTC.

With regard to this clonotype: This clone may be a read error of a much larger clone one base away. The DNA for the CDR3 is TGCAGTGCTAGGGCCTATGGCTACACCTTC. This encodes CSARAYGYTF. The rearrangement links TRBV20-1 to TRBJ1-2; D gene ambiguous. In germline, CDR1 is DFQATT, CDR2 SNEGSKA (reference sequence). The ends were cut back, 3 bases at V and 4 bases at J, with 3 bases in the middle. This CDR3 is 10 amino acids long.

The V and J genes are TRBV5-1 and TRBJ2-1; weak D call: TRBD1 (6 bases). CDR1 and CDR2 from the germline V gene are SGHRS and YFSETQ. V was cut by 0 bases and J by 8 bases, with 12 bases left in between. The CDR3 totals 14 residues. This CDR3 is CASSLEQGFYEQFF. In DNA form, the CDR3 reads TGCGCCAGCAGCTTGGAGCAGGGGTTTTATGAGCAGTTCTTC.

The gene calls are TRBV9 and TRBJ2-2; TRBD2 matches at 9 bases. Unmatched junction bases numbered 5, after V lost 0 bases and J lost 5 bases. This CDR3 comprises 16 residues. Germline CDR1 is SGDLS and CDR2 is YYNGEE. CDR3 region: CASSVESGRSTGELFF. The DNA of the CDR3 is TGTGCCAGCAGCGTAGAAAGCGGGAGGAGTACCGGGGAGCTGTTTTTT.

This clonotype was recorded many times. The chain carries TRBV10-2 and TRBJ1-6, with unresolved D. The V end was cut by 3 bases, the J end by 11 bases, with 11 bases between. Looked up from germline, CDR1 is WSHSY and CDR2 is SAAADI. The CDR3 spans 13 residues. The CDR3 DNA reads as TGCGCCAGCAGTGAAAGTTCTCGGCCACCCCTCCACTTT. Translated, it gives CASSESSRPPLHF.

There are many counts of this clonotype. V is TRBV7-9 and J is TRBJ1-5, with D perhaps matching TRBD1 (6 bases). The CDR3 has 14 residues. V was clipped by 8 bases and J by 3 bases, with 14 bases between them. The germline V gene has CDR1 SEHNR and CDR2 FQNEAQ (reference sequence). CDR3 coding DNA: TGTGCCAGCGCGGGGCAGGGGAACAATCAGCCCCAGCATTTT. This encodes CASAGQGNNQPQHF.

This clonotype was counted only a few times. The chain carries TRBV30 and TRBJ2-1, with a possible D match to TRBD2 (6 bases). This CDR3 region has 14 residues. V lost 8 bases and J lost 6, with 20 bases in between. Germline-derived CDR1 and CDR2 are GTSNPN and SVGIG (reference sequence). The CDR3 loop is CAGLRAGTRNEQFF. CDR3 bases: TGTGCCGGACTGAGGGCGGGGACCCGCAATGAGCAGTTCTTC.

The chain carries TRBV12-3 or TRBV12-4 and TRBJ1-2; D is perhaps TRBD1 (6 bases). V was shortened by 3 bases and J by 9 bases, with 8 bases between the two germline ends. The CDR3 extends over 11 amino acids. CDR3 sequence: CASSLGASYTF. As DNA, the CDR3 is TGTGCCAGCAGTTTGGGGGCCAGCTACACCTTC.